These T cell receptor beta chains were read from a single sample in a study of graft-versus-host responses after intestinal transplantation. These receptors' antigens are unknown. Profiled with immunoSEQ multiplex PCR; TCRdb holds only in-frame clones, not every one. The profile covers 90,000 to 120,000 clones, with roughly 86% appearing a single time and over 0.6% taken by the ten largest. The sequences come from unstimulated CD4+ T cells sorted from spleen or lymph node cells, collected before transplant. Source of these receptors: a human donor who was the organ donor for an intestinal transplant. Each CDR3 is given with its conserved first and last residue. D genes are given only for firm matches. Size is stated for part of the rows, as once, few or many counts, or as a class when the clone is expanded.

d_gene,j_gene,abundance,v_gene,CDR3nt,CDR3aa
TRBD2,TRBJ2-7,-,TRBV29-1,TGCAGCGTGTATGGTGGTTCAGCGGGGGCCTACGAGCAGTACTTC,CSVYGGSAGAYEQYF
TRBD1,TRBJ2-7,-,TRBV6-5,TGTGCCAGCAGGAGGACAGGGGCGGTCCACGAGCAGTACTTC,CASRRTGAVHEQYF
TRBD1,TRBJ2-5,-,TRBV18,TGTGCCAGCTCACCGGGGACAGGGCGGGTCGAGACCCAGTACTTC,CASSPGTGRVETQYF
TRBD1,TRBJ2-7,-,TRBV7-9,TGTGCCAGCAGCTTAGGGAGGACAGGGACAGCCTACGAGCAGTACTTC,CASSLGRTGTAYEQYF
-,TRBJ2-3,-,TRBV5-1,TGCGCCAGCAGCCCAGGGGACGGCTACACAGATACGCAGTATTTT,CASSPGDGYTDTQYF
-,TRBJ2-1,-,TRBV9,TGTGCCAGCAGCGTAGGCACATTGGTAAATGAGCAGTTCTTC,CASSVGTLVNEQFF
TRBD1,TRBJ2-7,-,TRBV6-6,TGTGCCAGCAGTTTGGACAGGGATTGGTACGAGCAGTACTTC,CASSLDRDWYEQYF
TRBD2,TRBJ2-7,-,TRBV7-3,TGTGCCAGCAGCCATGCGGGCGGGAGCTCCTACGAGCAGTACTTC,CASSHAGGSSYEQYF
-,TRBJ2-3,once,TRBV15,TGTGCCACCAGCAGAACGCTGGGACCGGACACAGATACGCAGTATTTT,CATSRTLGPDTDTQYF
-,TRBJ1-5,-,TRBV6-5,TGTGCCAGCAGTGCCCAGACAGGTCAGCCCCAGCATTTT,CASSAQTGQPQHF
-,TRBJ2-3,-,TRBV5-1,TGCGCCAGCATGAGCGGAGTAGGCGATACGCAGTATTTT,CASMSGVGDTQYF
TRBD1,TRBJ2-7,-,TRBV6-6,TGTGCCAGCAGTCCCGCCAGGGGGTCGTCCTACGAGCAGTACTTC,CASSPARGSSYEQYF
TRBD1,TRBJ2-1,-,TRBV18,TGTGCCAGCTCACCGGGACAGGACAGAGGTGAGCAGTTCTTC,CASSPGQDRGEQFF
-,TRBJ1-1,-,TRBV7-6,TGTGCCAGCAGCCCAGGACACCAGAACACTGAAGCTTTCTTT,CASSPGHQNTEAFF
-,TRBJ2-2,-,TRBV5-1,TGCGCCAGCAGCTTGTGGGGAGACCGGGAGCTGTTTTTT,CASSLWGDRELFF
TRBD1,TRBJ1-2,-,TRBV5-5,TGTGCCAGCAGCTTGGCCCTGGACAGGTCAAATGGCTACACCTTC,CASSLALDRSNGYTF
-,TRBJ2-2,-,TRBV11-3,TGTGCCAGCAGCTTAGGAGGGACCGGGGAGCTGTTTTTT,CASSLGGTGELFF
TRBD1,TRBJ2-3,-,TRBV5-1,TGCGCCAGCAGCTTCCCCGGGACAGGGAGCACAGATACGCAGTATTTT,CASSFPGTGSTDTQYF
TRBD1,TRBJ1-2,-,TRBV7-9,TGTGCCAGCCGGGACAGGGGCATTTATGGCTACACCTTC,CASRDRGIYGYTF
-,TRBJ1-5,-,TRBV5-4,TGTGCCAGCAGCCGAGGTGGGGGCGCGGGTCAGCCCCAGCATTTT,CASSRGGGAGQPQHF
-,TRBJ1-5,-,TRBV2,TGTGCCAGTAGCTCAGGGTCCCTCAACCAGCCCCAGCATTTT,CASSSGSLNQPQHF
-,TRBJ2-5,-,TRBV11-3,TGTGCCAGCAGCTTAGGTTGGCAAGAGACCCAGTACTTC,CASSLGWQETQYF
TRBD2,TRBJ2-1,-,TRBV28,TGTGCCACAACCAGCGGGAGTAAACTTTACAATGAGCAGTTCTTC,CATTSGSKLYNEQFF
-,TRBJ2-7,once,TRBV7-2,TGTGCCAGCAGCCTCGTCTCTAGCGTTCTAGACGAGCAGTACTTC,CASSLVSSVLDEQYF
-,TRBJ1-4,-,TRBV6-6,TGTGCCAGCAGTTACTCAGGGACTGCCGGGGAAAAACTGTTTTTT,CASSYSGTAGEKLFF
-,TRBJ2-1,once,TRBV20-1,TGCAGTGCTAGAAGTTACAATGAGCAGTTCTTC,CSARSYNEQFF
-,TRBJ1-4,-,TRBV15,TGTGCCACCAGCGGACGACAGATTAGGAATGAAAAACTGTTTTTT,CATSGRQIRNEKLFF
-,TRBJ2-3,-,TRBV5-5,TGTGCCAGCAGCTTTCAACGGGGTTCCTTCACAGATACGCAGTATTTT,CASSFQRGSFTDTQYF
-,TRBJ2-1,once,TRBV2,TGTGCCAGCAGTGAAAACCAGGGGGGGAGAGCCGGGAATGAGCAGTTCTTC,CASSENQGGRAGNEQFF
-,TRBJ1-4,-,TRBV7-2,TGTGCCAGCAGCTTATTTGGAGGGAACAGTGAAAAACTGTTTTTT,CASSLFGGNSEKLFF
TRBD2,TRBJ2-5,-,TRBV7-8,TGTGCCACCCCGCCGTTGGGCGGGAGGTGGGACCAAGAGACCCAGTACTTC,CATPPLGGRWDQETQYF
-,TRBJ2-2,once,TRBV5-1,TGCGCCAGCAGCCCCCGAGATAACACCGGGGAGCTGTTTTTT,CASSPRDNTGELFF
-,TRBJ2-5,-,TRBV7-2,TGTGCCAGCTCTGGGGTTCAGCAGACCCAGTACTTC,CASSGVQQTQYF
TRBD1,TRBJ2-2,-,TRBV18,TGTGCCAGCTCACCACGGGCAGGGGGCGACGGGGAGCTGTTTTTT,CASSPRAGGDGELFF
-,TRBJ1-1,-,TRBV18,TGTGCCAGCTCACCGAGGGGAGAGAACACTGAAGCTTTCTTT,CASSPRGENTEAFF
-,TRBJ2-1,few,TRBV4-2,TGTGCCAGCAGCCCATACAGGGGAGGCACCTACAATGAGCAGTTCTTC,CASSPYRGGTYNEQFF
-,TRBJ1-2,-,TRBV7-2,TGTGCCAGCAGCTTAGATGGGACGTCCTATGGCTACACCTTC,CASSLDGTSYGYTF
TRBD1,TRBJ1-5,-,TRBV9,TGTGCCAGCAGCGTCTCAGGGGGCCAGCCCCAGCATTTT,CASSVSGGQPQHF
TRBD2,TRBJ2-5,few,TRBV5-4,TGTGCCAGCAGCCCCGGGACTAGCGGGGCTAGGGGTGGCCAGTACTTC,CASSPGTSGARGGQYF
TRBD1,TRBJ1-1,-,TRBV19,TGTGCCAGTAGTCCAAGGCCCAGGGGGACGAACACTGAAGCTTTCTTT,CASSPRPRGTNTEAFF
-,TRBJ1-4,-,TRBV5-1,TGCGCCAGCAAAGTATCCGCAGGCACTAATGAAAAACTGTTTTTT,CASKVSAGTNEKLFF
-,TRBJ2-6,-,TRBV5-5,TGTGCCAGCAGCTTGTCGGTGGCCATCTCTGGGGCCAACGTCCTGACTTTC,CASSLSVAISGANVLTF
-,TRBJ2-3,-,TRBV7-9,TGTGCCAGCAGCCCCCCTCCTACGCAGTATTTT,CASSPPPTQYF
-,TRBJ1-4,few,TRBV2,TGTGCCAGCAGTGGTGGACGGGGTGAAAAACTGTTTTTT,CASSGGRGEKLFF
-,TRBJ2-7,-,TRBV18,TGTGCCAGCTCACCATCCGCGGGAACCCGCTCCGAGCAGTACTTC,CASSPSAGTRSEQYF
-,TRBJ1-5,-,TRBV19,TGTGCCAGTAGTGGCGGGACCTTTAATCAGCCCCAGCATTTT,CASSGGTFNQPQHF
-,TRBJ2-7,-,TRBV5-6,TGTGCCAGCAGCTTATCTACTTCTCGCTACGAGCAGTACTTC,CASSLSTSRYEQYF
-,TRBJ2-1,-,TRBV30,TGTGCCTGGAGTGTCACTAGTCCGTACAATGAGCAGTTCTTC,CAWSVTSPYNEQFF
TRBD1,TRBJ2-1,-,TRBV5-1,TGCGCCAGCAGCTTTTCGGGACAGGGGTACAATGAGCAGTTCTTC,CASSFSGQGYNEQFF
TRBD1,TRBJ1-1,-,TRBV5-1,TGCGCCAGCAGCTCCTCAGGGGGCGACTACCCGAACACTGAAGCTTTCTTT,CASSSSGGDYPNTEAFF
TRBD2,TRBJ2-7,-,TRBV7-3,TGTGCCAGCAGCTCCCGGACTAGCGGGACCCCCCTTTACTTC,CASSSRTSGTPLYF
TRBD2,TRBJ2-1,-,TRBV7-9,TGTGCCAGCAGCTCAGCGGGGATTGAGCAGTTCTTC,CASSSAGIEQFF
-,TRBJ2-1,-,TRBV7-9,TGTGCCAGCAGACGAACCCCCACTGAGCAGTTCTTC,CASRRTPTEQFF